A selection of T cell receptor beta chains follows, all from one sample in a study of human T cells and chemical hapten exposure. Via MiXCR, TCRdb re-called the RACE reads, giving one row per CDR3 protein. The table lists around 330,000 distinct CDR3 sequences, 4.5% to 5.5% of them singletons. The material was whole blood, obtained in connection with sensitization to the hapten diphenylcyclopropenone (DPC). These receptors were collected from a woman younger than 30 with alopecia areata. Some clones in this sample may be carry-over from other donors' samples. Each CDR3 is given with its conserved first and last residue. The order of the fields is clone size, J gene, V gene, D gene, CDR3 length, CDR3 protein, CDR3 DNA. The D gene is left open where the match is weak. Clone size is given for some rows only: seen once, a few or many times, or a class if the clone is expanded.

many | TRBJ1-3 | TRBV7-9 | - | 15 | CASSLSNLSGNTIYF | TGTGCCAGCAGCTTATCAAACCTCTCTGGAAACACCATATATTTT
few | TRBJ1-6 | TRBV29-1 | - | 13 | CSPEAGFDSPLHF | TGCAGCCCCGAGGCAGGGTTTGATTCACCCCTCCACTTT
- | TRBJ1-5 | TRBV15 | - | 19 | CATSRAGAGVGDNNQPQHF | TGTGCCACCAGCAGAGCGGGGGCGGGGGTAGGGGATAACAATCAGCCCCAGCATTTT
few | TRBJ2-1 | TRBV20-1 | TRBD2 | 14 | CSAKPPAGGREQFF | TGCAGTGCCAAACCCCCAGCGGGGGGGCGTGAGCAGTTCTTC
few | TRBJ2-3 | TRBV20-1 | TRBD2 | 16 | CSAIILAGGLTDTQYF | TGCAGTGCTATCATCCTAGCGGGGGGGCTAACAGATACGCAGTATTTT
few | TRBJ2-5 | TRBV7-9 | TRBD2 | 17 | CASSPKTGTSVQETQYF | TGTGCCAGCAGCCCCAAGACCGGGACTAGCGTACAAGAGACCCAGTACTTC
many | TRBJ2-2 | TRBV10-3 | - | 17 | CAISDFGPPPNTGELFF | TGTGCCATCAGTGACTTCGGACCGCCACCGAACACCGGGGAGCTGTTTTTT
- | TRBJ1-1 | TRBV18 | - | 19 | CASSPKLTRMAGQNTEAFF | TGTGCCAGCTCACCGAAACTGACCCGGATGGCAGGACAAAACACTGAAGCTTTCTTT
- | TRBJ1-2 | TRBV4-3 | TRBD1 | 16 | CASSQDSAGDSYGYTF | TGCGCCAGCAGCCAAGATTCGGCAGGGGACAGTTATGGCTACACCTTC
many | TRBJ1-1 | TRBV7-3 | - | 14 | CASSPGNSNTEAFF | TGTGCCAGCAGCCCGGGGAATTCGAACACTGAAGCTTTCTTT
- | TRBJ1-2 | TRBV7-8 | - | 14 | CASSLLGSEGGYTF | TGTGCCAGCAGCTTACTAGGGTCGGAGGGTGGCTACACCTTC
few | TRBJ1-1 | TRBV5-1 | - | 16 | CASSSTGQRVNTEAFF | TGCGCCAGCAGCTCGACAGGTCAGAGGGTGAACACTGAAGCTTTCTTT
- | TRBJ1-2 | TRBV29-1 | - | 11 | CSVSGPEGYTF | TGCAGCGTCTCCGGTCCGGAGGGCTACACCTTC
few | TRBJ2-3 | TRBV12-5 | - | 15 | CASGLNLNPTDTQYF | TGTGCTAGTGGTTTGAACCTAAACCCCACAGATACGCAGTATTTT
many | TRBJ1-2 | TRBV7-2 | - | 14 | CASSSGSFNYGYTF | TGTGCCAGCAGCTCCGGGAGCTTCAACTATGGCTACACCTTC
few | TRBJ2-6 | TRBV6-2/TRBV6-3 | - | 15 | CASSYGEFGANVLTF | TGTGCCAGCAGTTACGGGGAATTTGGGGCCAACGTCCTGACTTTC
- | TRBJ1-2 | TRBV20-1 | - | 14 | CSAGGHTANYGYTF | TGCAGTGCCGGGGGTCACACTGCTAACTATGGCTACACCTTC
few | TRBJ2-2 | TRBV2 | - | 18 | CASSEARGQSHRTGELFF | TGTGCCAGCAGTGAAGCGCGGGGACAGTCCCATCGCACCGGGGAGCTGTTTTTT
- | TRBJ2-1 | TRBV20-1 | - | 14 | CSARRGPGYNEQFF | TGCAGTGCTAGAAGGGGACCGGGGTACAATGAGCAGTTCTTC
few | TRBJ2-2 | TRBV28 | - | 15 | CASRKTEWGTGELFF | TGTGCCAGCAGGAAAACAGAATGGGGCACCGGGGAGCTGTTTTTT
many | TRBJ2-1 | TRBV11-2 | TRBD1 | 17 | CASSSPARRTGTGEQFF | TGTGCCAGCAGCTCACCCGCCCGGAGGACAGGGACGGGTGAGCAGTTCTTC
many | TRBJ2-3 | TRBV29-1 | - | 14 | CSVDGGPNTDTQYF | TGCAGCGTTGACGGGGGGCCAAACACAGATACGCAGTATTTT
few | TRBJ2-3 | TRBV6-2/TRBV6-3 | - | 15 | CASSSLQGSRDTQYF | TGTGCCAGCAGTTCCTTACAGGGCTCTAGAGATACGCAGTATTTT
few | TRBJ2-7 | TRBV4-1 | - | 15 | CASSQGQGSLYEQYF | TGCGCCAGCAGCCAAGGGCAGGGTAGCCTCTACGAGCAGTACTTC